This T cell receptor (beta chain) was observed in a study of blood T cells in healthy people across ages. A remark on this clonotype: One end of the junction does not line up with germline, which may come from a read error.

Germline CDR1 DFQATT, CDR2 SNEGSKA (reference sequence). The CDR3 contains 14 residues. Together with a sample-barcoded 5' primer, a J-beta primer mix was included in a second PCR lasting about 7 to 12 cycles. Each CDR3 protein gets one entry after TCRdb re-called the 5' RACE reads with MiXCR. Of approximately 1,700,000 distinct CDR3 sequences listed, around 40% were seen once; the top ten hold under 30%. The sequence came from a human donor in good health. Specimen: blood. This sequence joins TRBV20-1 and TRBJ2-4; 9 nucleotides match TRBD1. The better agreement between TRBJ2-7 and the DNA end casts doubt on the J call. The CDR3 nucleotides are TGCAGTACTAGAGGGGACAGGGCCCCCTACGAGCAGTACTTC. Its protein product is CSTRGDRAPYEQYF.